A selection of T cell receptor beta chains follows, all from one sample in a study of blood T cell repertoires in COVID-19. TCRdb keeps only in-frame clones here, not all; method: immunoSEQ multiplex PCR. This table has 250,000 to 350,000 clones, roughly 90% appearing once. The sequenced sample was peripheral blood. These receptors were obtained from a woman aged 50 to 65 with active or convalescent COVID-19. Both conserved end residues are part of each CDR3. Fields, in order: clone size, J gene, D gene, V gene, CDR3 protein, CDR3 DNA. The D gene is left open where the match is weak. Clone size appears in some rows only: once, few, many, or a class for an expanded clone.

NA | TRBJ1-3 | NA | TRBV4-1 | CASSHDRSSGNTIYF | TGCGCCAGCAGCCACGACAGAAGCTCTGGAAACACCATATATTTT
NA | TRBJ2-7 | NA | TRBV7-2 | CASSLGAGSYEQYF | TGTGCCAGCAGCTTAGGTGCAGGGTCCTACGAGCAGTACTTC
once | TRBJ1-2 | NA | TRBV4-1 | CASSQTLGLQANYGYTF | TGCGCCAGCAGCCAGACCCTCGGACTTCAAGCTAACTATGGCTACACCTTC
NA | TRBJ2-6 | NA | TRBV6-5 | CASSYVRTLGANVLTF | TGTGCCAGCAGTTACGTCCGGACTCTTGGGGCCAACGTCCTGACTTTC
NA | TRBJ1-1 | TRBD1 | TRBV7-9 | CASSTVQGATEAFF | TGTGCCAGCTCCACGGTCCAGGGGGCCACTGAAGCTTTCTTT
NA | TRBJ2-4 | TRBD2 | TRBV19 | CASSGASGMNDIQYF | TGTGCCAGTAGTGGGGCTAGCGGGATGAATGACATTCAGTACTTC
once | TRBJ2-7 | NA | TRBV21-1 | CASKNPWLYPLYF | TGTGCCAGCAAAAACCCCTGGCTTTACCCTTTGTACTTC
once | TRBJ1-1 | TRBD1 | TRBV28 | CASSLWGQGRTEAFF | TGTGCCAGCAGTTTATGGGGACAGGGGCGCACTGAAGCTTTCTTT
NA | TRBJ1-2 | TRBD1 | TRBV10-1 | CASSAGGAFGYTF | TGCGCCAGCAGTGCAGGGGGCGCCTTCGGCTACACCTTC
NA | TRBJ2-7 | NA | TRBV6-5 | CASSPGSPYEQYF | TGTGCCAGCAGTCCCGGGTCCCCCTACGAGCAGTACTTC
once | TRBJ2-7 | NA | TRBV5-1 | CASSGIGGMSDEQYF | TGCGCCAGCAGCGGAATTGGGGGCATGTCCGACGAGCAGTACTTC
NA | TRBJ2-7 | TRBD2 | TRBV4-2 | CASSQEGATSVGYEQYF | TGTGCCAGCAGCCAAGAAGGGGCGACTAGCGTGGGCTACGAGCAGTACTTC
NA | TRBJ1-2 | NA | TRBV4-1 | CASSQVRTENYGYTF | TGCGCCAGCAGCCAAGTACGGACAGAGAACTATGGCTACACCTTC
NA | TRBJ1-1 | NA | TRBV19 | CASSTQGTLGTEAFF | TGTGCCAGTAGTACTCAGGGTACTCTGGGCACTGAAGCTTTCTTT
NA | TRBJ2-3 | TRBD2 | TRBV7-3 | CASSQGLGATDTQYF | TGTGCCAGCAGCCAAGGACTAGGAGCAACAGATACGCAGTATTTT
NA | TRBJ2-7 | TRBD1 | TRBV19 | CASSPWTGGDYEQYF | TGTGCCAGTAGTCCGTGGACAGGGGGAGACTACGAGCAGTACTTC
NA | TRBJ2-7 | NA | TRBV4-3 | CASSQALSGSRTYEQYF | TGCGCCAGCAGCCAAGCGTTGTCCGGGAGTCGTACCTACGAGCAGTACTTC
NA | TRBJ2-3 | TRBD2 | TRBV4-2 | CASSQGLQAGLGDTQYF | TGTGCCAGCAGCCAAGGTCTGCAAGCGGGGCTTGGAGATACGCAGTATTTT
NA | TRBJ1-1 | NA | TRBV5-1 | CASSPADRGYGNTEAFF | TGCGCCAGCTCCCCGGCCGACCGGGGATACGGGAACACTGAAGCTTTCTTT
NA | TRBJ1-4 | NA | TRBV28 | CASSLAWQGGEKLFF | TGTGCCAGCAGTTTAGCCTGGCAGGGAGGGGAAAAACTGTTTTTT
NA | TRBJ1-1 | NA | TRBV9 | CASSVDRRDTEAFF | TGTGCCAGCAGCGTTGACAGGCGGGACACTGAAGCTTTCTTT
NA | TRBJ1-1 | NA | TRBV9 | CASSTGQITEAFF | TGTGCCAGCAGTACCGGACAGATCACTGAAGCTTTCTTT
NA | TRBJ2-7 | NA | TRBV19 | CASQTGHVGSYEQYF | TGTGCCAGTCAGACAGGCCACGTAGGGTCCTACGAGCAGTACTTC
NA | TRBJ1-2 | TRBD1 | TRBV6-1 | CASSDNDRVSGYTF | TGTGCCAGCAGTGACAACGACAGGGTTAGCGGCTACACCTTC
few | TRBJ1-4 | TRBD1 | TRBV7-8 | CASSLGQAEKLFF | TGTGCCAGCAGCTTGGGACAGGCGGAAAAACTGTTTTTT
NA | TRBJ2-1 | NA | TRBV5-1 | CASSLFLTGNNEQFF | TGCGCCAGCAGCTTGTTCCTCACAGGGAACAATGAGCAGTTCTTC
many | TRBJ1-6 | NA | TRBV16 | CASSLRGGPNYSPLHF | TGTGCCAGCAGCCTCCGCGGGGGGCCTAATTATTCACCCCTCCACTTT
NA | TRBJ2-1 | NA | TRBV5-4 | CASSSSLERDYNEQFF | TGTGCCAGCAGCTCCTCCCTAGAACGAGACTACAATGAGCAGTTCTTC
NA | TRBJ2-3 | NA | TRBV7-9 | CASSYRDTDTQYF | TGTGCCAGCAGCTACCGGGACACAGATACGCAGTATTTT